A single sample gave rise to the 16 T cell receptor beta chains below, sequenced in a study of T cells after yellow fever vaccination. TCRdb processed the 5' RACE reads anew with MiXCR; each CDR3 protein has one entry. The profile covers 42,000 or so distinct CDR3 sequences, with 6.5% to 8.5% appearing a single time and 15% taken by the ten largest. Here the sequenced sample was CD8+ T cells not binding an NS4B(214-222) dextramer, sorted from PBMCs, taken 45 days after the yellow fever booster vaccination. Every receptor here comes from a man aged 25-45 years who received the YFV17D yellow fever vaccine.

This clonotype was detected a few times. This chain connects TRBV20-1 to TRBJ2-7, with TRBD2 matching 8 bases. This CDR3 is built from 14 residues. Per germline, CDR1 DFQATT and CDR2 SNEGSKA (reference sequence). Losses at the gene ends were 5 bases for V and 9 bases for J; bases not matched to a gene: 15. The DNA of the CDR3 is TGCAGTGCTCAACGCTCAGCGGGAGTAGCAGGGCAGTACTTC. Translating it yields CSAQRSAGVAGQYF.

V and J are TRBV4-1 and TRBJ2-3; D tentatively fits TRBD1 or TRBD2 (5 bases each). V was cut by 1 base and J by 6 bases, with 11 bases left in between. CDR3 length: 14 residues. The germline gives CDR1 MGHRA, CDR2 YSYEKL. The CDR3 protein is CASSQGRGADTQYF. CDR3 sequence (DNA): TGCGCCAGCAGCCAAGGACGAGGGGCTGATACGCAGTATTTT.

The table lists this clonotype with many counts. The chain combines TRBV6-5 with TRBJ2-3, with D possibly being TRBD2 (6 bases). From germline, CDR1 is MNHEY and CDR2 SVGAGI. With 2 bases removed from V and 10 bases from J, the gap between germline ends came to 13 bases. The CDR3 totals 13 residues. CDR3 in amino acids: CASSYTGPGAQYF. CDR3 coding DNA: TGTGCCAGCAGTTACACGGGACCGGGAGCGCAGTATTTT.

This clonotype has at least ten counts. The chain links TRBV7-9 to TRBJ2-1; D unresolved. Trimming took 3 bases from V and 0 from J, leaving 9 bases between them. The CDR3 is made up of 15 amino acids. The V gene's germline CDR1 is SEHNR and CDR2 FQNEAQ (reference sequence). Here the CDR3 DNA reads TGTGCCAGCAGCTTGACACTGCTCTCCTACAATGAGCAGTTCTTC. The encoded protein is CASSLTLLSYNEQFF.

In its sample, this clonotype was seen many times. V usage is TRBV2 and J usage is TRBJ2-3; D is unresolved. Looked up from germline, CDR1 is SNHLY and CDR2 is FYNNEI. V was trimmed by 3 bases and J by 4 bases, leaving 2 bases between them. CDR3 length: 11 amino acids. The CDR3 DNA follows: TGTGCCAGCAGTGATCCAGATACGCAGTATTTT. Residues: CASSDPDTQYF. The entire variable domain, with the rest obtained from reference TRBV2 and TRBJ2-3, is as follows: EPEVTQTPSHQVTQMGQEVILRCVPISNHLYFYWYRQILGQKVEFLVSFYNNEISEKSEIFDDQFSVERPDGSNFTLKIRSTKLEDSAMYFCASSDPDTQYFGPGTRLTVL.

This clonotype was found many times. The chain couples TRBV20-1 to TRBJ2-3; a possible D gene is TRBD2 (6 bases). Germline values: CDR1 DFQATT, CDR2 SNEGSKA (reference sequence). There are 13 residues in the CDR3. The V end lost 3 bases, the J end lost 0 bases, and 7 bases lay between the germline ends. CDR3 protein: CSASGGSTDTQYF. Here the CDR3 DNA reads TGCAGTGCTAGCGGGGGTAGCACAGATACGCAGTATTTT.

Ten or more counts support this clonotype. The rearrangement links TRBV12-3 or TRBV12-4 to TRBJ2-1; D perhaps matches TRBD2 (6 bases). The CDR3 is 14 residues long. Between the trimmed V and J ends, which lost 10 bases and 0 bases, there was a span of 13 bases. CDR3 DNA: TGTGCCACCGCCGGGACTTTCTCCTACAATGAGCAGTTCTTC. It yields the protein CATAGTFSYNEQFF.

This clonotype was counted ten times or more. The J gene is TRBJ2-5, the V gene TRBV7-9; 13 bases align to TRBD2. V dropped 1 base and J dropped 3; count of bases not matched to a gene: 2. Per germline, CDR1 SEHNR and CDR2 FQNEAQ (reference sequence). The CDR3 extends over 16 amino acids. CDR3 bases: TGTGCCAGCAGCTTAGACGGACTAGCGGGGGAAGAGACCCAGTACTTC. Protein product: CASSLDGLAGEETQYF.

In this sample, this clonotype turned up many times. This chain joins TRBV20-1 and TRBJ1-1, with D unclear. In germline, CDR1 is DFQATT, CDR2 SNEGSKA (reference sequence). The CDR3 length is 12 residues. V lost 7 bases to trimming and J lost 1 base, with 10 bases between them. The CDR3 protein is CSVPLGNTEAFF. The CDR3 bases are TGCAGTGTTCCGCTTGGGAACACTGAAGCTTTCTTT.

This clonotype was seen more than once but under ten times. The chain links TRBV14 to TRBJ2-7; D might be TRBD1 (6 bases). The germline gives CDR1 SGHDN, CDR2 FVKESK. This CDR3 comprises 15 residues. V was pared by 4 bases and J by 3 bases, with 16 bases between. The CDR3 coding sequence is TGTGCCAGCAGCCGGACAGCACAAATACACTACGAGCAGTACTTC. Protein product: CASSRTAQIHYEQYF.

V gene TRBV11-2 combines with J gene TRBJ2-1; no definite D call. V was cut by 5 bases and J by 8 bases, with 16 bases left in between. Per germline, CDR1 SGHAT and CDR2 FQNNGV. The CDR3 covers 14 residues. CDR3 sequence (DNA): TGTGCCAGCAGCATTTCTAGGCTCGGGCATGAGCAGTTCTTC. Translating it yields CASSISRLGHEQFF.

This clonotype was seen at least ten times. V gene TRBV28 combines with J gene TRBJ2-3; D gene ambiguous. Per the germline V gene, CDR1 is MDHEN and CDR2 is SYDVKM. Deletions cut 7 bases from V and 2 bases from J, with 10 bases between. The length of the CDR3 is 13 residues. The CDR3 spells CASTFGYTDTQYF. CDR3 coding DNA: TGTGCCAGCACGTTCGGATACACAGATACGCAGTATTTT. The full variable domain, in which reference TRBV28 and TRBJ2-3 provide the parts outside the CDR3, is DVKVTQSSRYLVKRTGEKVFLECVQDMDHENMFWYRQDPGLGLRLIYFSYDVKMKEKGDIPEGYSVSREKKERFSLILESASTNQTSMYLCASTFGYTDTQYFGPGTRLTVL.

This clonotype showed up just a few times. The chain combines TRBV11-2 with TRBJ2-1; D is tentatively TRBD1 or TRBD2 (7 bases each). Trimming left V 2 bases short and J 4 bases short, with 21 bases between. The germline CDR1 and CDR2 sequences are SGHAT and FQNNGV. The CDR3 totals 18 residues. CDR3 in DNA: TGTGCCAGCAGCTTACGACCAGGGGGGGGTCCAGGGTACAATGAGCAGTTCTTC. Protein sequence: CASSLRPGGGPGYNEQFF.

CDR3 sequence (DNA): TGTGCCAGCAGCTCGGGCCTGGGCACCCACACCGGGGAGCTGTTTTTT. Translating gives CASSSGLGTHTGELFF. The genes are TRBV6-4 and TRBJ2-2; D unresolved. This CDR3 region has 16 residues. Trimming took 6 bases from V and 3 from J, leaving 17 bases between them. CDR1 MRHNA and CDR2 SNTAGT come from the germline V gene.

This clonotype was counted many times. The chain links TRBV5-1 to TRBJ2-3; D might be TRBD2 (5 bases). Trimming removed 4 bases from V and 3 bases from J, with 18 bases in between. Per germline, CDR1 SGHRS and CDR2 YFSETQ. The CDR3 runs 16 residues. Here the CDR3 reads CASSEGSYLGTDTQYF. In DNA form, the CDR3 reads TGCGCCAGCAGCGAGGGAAGCTACTTGGGGACAGATACGCAGTATTTT.

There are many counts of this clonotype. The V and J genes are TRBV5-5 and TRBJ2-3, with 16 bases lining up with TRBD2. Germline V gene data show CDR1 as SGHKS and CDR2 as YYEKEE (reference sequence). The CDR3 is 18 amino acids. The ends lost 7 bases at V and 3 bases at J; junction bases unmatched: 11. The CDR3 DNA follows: TGTGCCAGCGATCCGGGACTAGCGGGAGGGCCTTATACAGATACGCAGTATTTT. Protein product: CASDPGLAGGPYTDTQYF.